This passage covers 22 T cell receptor beta chains from one sample sequenced in a study of OX40 agonist ivuxolimab in advanced cancers. Clones were read by immunoSEQ multiplex PCR, and TCRdb kept only the in-frame ones, dropping some. The sample shows roughly 86,000 clones, 92% of them seen only once. The specimen comprised CD4+ or CD8+ T cells sorted from blood, sampled in a trial of the OX40 agonist ivuxolimab. These receptors were obtained from an adult with an advanced solid tumor such as melanoma, head and neck, liver or kidney cancer.

V and J are TRBV11-3 and TRBJ2-2; tentatively, D is TRBD1 or TRBD2 (5 bases each). Germline V gene sequence: CDR1 SGHNT, CDR2 YENEEA. The CDR3 length is 15 residues. The V end lost 5 bases, the J end lost 5 bases, and 15 bases lay between the germline ends. The CDR3 DNA sequence: TGTGCCAGCAGCCCAGGGAGCGCGTCTACCGGGGAGCTGTTTTTT. Its protein is CASSPGSASTGELFF.

CDR3 protein: CASRSSGTRSNEQFF. CDR3 DNA sequence: TGTGCCAGCAGGTCTTCCGGGACTAGGAGCAATGAGCAGTTCTTC. The chain links TRBV6-6 to TRBJ2-1; 8 positions agree with TRBD2. J lost 6 bases, V lost 6 bases, and 10 bases had no gene match. The germline CDR1 and CDR2 sequences are MNHNY and SVGAGI (reference sequence). The CDR3 contains 15 residues.

This chain joins TRBV7-9 and TRBJ2-3; 8 bases align to TRBD1. Per the germline V gene, CDR1 is SEHNR and CDR2 is FQNEAQ (reference sequence). The CDR3 spans 14 residues. Losses at the gene ends were 5 bases for V and 0 bases for J; bases not matched to a gene: 1. The CDR3 protein is CASSRQGSTDTQYF. Here the CDR3 DNA reads TGTGCCAGCAGCCGACAGGGGAGCACAGATACGCAGTATTTT.

The chain has TRBV7-9 and TRBJ1-6; unclear D gene. The CDR3 spans 13 residues. V lost 1 base to trimming and J lost 8 bases, with 6 bases between them. From germline, CDR1 is SEHNR and CDR2 FQNEAQ (reference sequence). The CDR3 region is CASSLVEDSPLHF. For the CDR3, the DNA is TGTGCCAGCAGCTTAGTGGAGGATTCACCCCTCCACTTT.

The chain uses TRBV28 and TRBJ2-7; the D call may be TRBD1 or TRBD2 (5 bases each). Germline lookup yields CDR1 MDHEN and CDR2 SYDVKM. V dropped 6 bases and J dropped 7 bases, with 22 bases sitting between them. CDR3 length: 15 amino acids. Here the CDR3 DNA reads TGTGCCAGCAGCCTCTGGGACCTGGGGAAAGGAGAGCAGTACTTC. Translation gives CASSLWDLGKGEQYF. Full variable domain (rest looked up from reference TRBV28 and TRBJ2-7): DVKVTQSSRYLVKRTGEKVFLECVQDMDHENMFWYRQDPGLGLRLIYFSYDVKMKEKGDIPEGYSVSREKKERFSLILESASTNQTSMYLCASSLWDLGKGEQYFGPGTRLTVT.

The rearrangement joins TRBV5-1 to TRBJ1-2; D is uncertain. V lost 0 bases and J lost 8, with 14 bases in between. CDR1 and CDR2 from the germline V gene are SGHRS and YFSETQ. This CDR3 spans 14 amino acids. As DNA, the CDR3 is TGCGCCAGCAGCTTGGTTGCCCCTTCGGGGGGCTACACCTTC. Encoded protein: CASSLVAPSGGYTF. The whole variable domain, remainder taken from reference TRBV5-1 and TRBJ1-2, is KAGVTQTPRYLIKTRGQQVTLSCSPISGHRSVSWYQQTPGQGLQFLFEYFSETQRNKGNFPGRFSGRQFSNSRSEMNVSTLELGDSALYLCASSLVAPSGGYTFGSGTRLTVV.

To note about this clone: Other nucleotide sequences from this sample produce the same CDR3. The chain carries TRBV28 and TRBJ2-7; D not resolved. V shed 8 bases and J shed 1 base, with 9 bases lying between them. Germline V gene sequence: CDR1 MDHEN, CDR2 SYDVKM. The CDR3 covers 12 residues. CDR3 nucleotide sequence: TGTGCCAGCTCGCTACTATCCTACGAGCAGTACTTC. Translation gives CASSLLSYEQYF. Combining the CDR3 with reference TRBV28 and TRBJ2-7 gives the whole variable domain DVKVTQSSRYLVKRTGEKVFLECVQDMDHENMFWYRQDPGLGLRLIYFSYDVKMKEKGDIPEGYSVSREKKERFSLILESASTNQTSMYLCASSLLSYEQYFGPGTRLTVT.

This clone appeared a single time. J is TRBJ2-7 and V is TRBV5-6; D may be TRBD1 (5 bases). Germline assignment: CDR1 SGHDT and CDR2 YYEEEE. This CDR3 is built from 15 residues. The ends were cut back, 0 bases at V and 6 bases at J, with 16 bases in the middle. The CDR3 nucleotides are TGTGCCAGCAGCTTGGGTGGGTCAGGGTTCGGCGAGCAGTACTTC. It encodes CASSLGGSGFGEQYF.

The chain is built from TRBV5-4 and TRBJ2-5; D possibly corresponds to TRBD2 (7 bases). CDR1 and CDR2 from the germline V gene are SGHNT and YYREEE (reference sequence). The CDR3 length is 15 residues. V lost 6 bases and J 2 bases, leaving 17 bases between the germline ends. The CDR3 DNA follows: TGTGCCAGCACCCGGACAGCGGGACTACAAGAGACCCAGTACTTC. It yields the protein CASTRTAGLQETQYF. Variable domain in full (rest from reference TRBV5-4 and TRBJ2-5): ETGVTQSPTHLIKTRGQQVTLRCSSQSGHNTVSWYQQALGQGPQFIFQYYREEENGRGNFPPRFSGLQFPNYSSELNVNALELDDSALYLCASTRTAGLQETQYFGPGTRLLVL.

This rearrangement joins TRBV6-5 to TRBJ1-6, with D perhaps matching TRBD1 (6 bases). The V gene's germline CDR1 is MNHEY and CDR2 SVGAGI. The CDR3 totals 16 residues. V was trimmed by 0 bases and J by 6 bases, leaving 12 bases between them. The CDR3 reads CASSYSIDRSNSPLHF. CDR3 coding DNA: TGTGCCAGCAGTTACTCGATAGACAGGTCTAATTCACCCCTCCACTTT.

This chain joins TRBV27 and TRBJ2-1, with 8 bases matching TRBD1. Looked up from germline, CDR1 is MNHEY and CDR2 is SMNVEV (reference sequence). CDR3 size: 16 residues. V was pared by 5 bases and J by 4 bases, with 10 bases of the junction left unmatched. The chain's CDR3 is CASSVRGRVGYNEQFF. CDR3 DNA: TGTGCCAGCAGTGTCAGGGGGCGCGTAGGTTACAATGAGCAGTTCTTC.

This chain links TRBV2 with TRBJ1-5; a possible D gene is TRBD1 (5 bases). The CDR3 contains 17 residues. Trimming shortened V by 2 bases and J by 5 bases, and 19 bases separated the two germline ends. From germline, CDR1 is SNHLY and CDR2 FYNNEI. This CDR3 reads CASSERQGLRIHQPQHF. The DNA for the CDR3 is TGTGCCAGCAGTGAACGGCAGGGATTGAGGATACATCAGCCCCAGCATTTT.

The chain employs TRBV6-1 and TRBJ1-1; D is unresolved. Germline CDR1 MNHNS, CDR2 SASEGT. This CDR3 spans 13 amino acids. The germline V and J ends were trimmed by 5 bases and 1 base, with 8 bases remaining between them. The chain's CDR3 is CASSPNKNTEAFF. CDR3 nucleotide sequence: TGTGCCAGCAGTCCCAACAAGAACACTGAAGCTTTCTTT.

This clone was recorded once. The rearrangement uses TRBV28 and TRBJ1-2; D may be TRBD1 (5 bases). From germline, CDR1 is MDHEN and CDR2 SYDVKM. This CDR3 spans 16 amino acids. V was clipped by 7 bases and J by 4 bases, with 22 bases between them. CDR3 region: CASIGAGRGQGYGYTF. CDR3 sequence (DNA): TGTGCCAGCATCGGGGCAGGGAGGGGTCAGGGCTATGGCTACACCTTC.

The J gene is TRBJ2-5, the V gene TRBV5-4, with 8 bases aligning to TRBD1. The CDR3 length is 15 residues. In germline, CDR1 is SGHNT, CDR2 YYREEE (reference sequence). V shed 5 bases, J shed 2 bases, and the junction held 8 bases outside the gene matches. CDR3 DNA: TGTGCCAGCAGACTGGTCGGACAGGGACAAGAGACCCAGTACTTC. It translates to CASRLVGQGQETQYF.

The genes are TRBV11-3 and TRBJ2-5; TRBD2 matches 10 bases. V gave up 3 bases and J gave up 5 bases; unmatched junction bases: 15. The CDR3 sequence is 18 residues long. Germline CDR1 is SGHNT and CDR2 is YENEEA. CDR3 sequence reads: CASSLVIGAGGPGETQYF. The DNA of the CDR3 is TGTGCCAGCAGCTTGGTTATTGGAGCGGGAGGGCCAGGGGAGACCCAGTACTTC.

The chain carries TRBV6-5 and TRBJ2-7, with TRBD1 identical over 8 bases. Per the germline V gene, CDR1 is MNHEY and CDR2 is SVGAGI. The CDR3 loop spans 15 amino acids. V lost 7 bases and J lost 2; bases outside the gene matches: 10. Here the CDR3 DNA reads TGTGCCAGCAAAAAATCGACAGGGGTGGCCTACGAGCAGTACTTC. Its protein product is CASKKSTGVAYEQYF.

V is TRBV28 and J is TRBJ1-2; D is undetermined. The V end was cut by 3 bases, the J end by 2 bases, with 13 bases between. Germline loops: CDR1 MDHEN, CDR2 SYDVKM. CDR3 length: 15 residues. The CDR3 DNA is TGTGCCAGCAGTTTGCCTCCCGGGAGAAACTATGGCTACACCTTC. Translated: CASSLPPGRNYGYTF.

This rearrangement joins TRBV10-2 to TRBJ2-1, with 7 bases aligning to TRBD1. The CDR3 loop spans 15 amino acids. Trimming took 6 bases from V and 4 from J; bases not matched to a gene: 9. Germline CDR1 is WSHSY and CDR2 is SAAADI. This CDR3 is CASRGKGGPYNEQFF. As DNA, the CDR3 is TGCGCCAGCAGGGGCAAAGGGGGCCCTTACAATGAGCAGTTCTTC.

This sequence joins TRBV5-1 and TRBJ2-5; 11 nucleotides agree with TRBD2. This CDR3 spans 15 amino acids. Trimming took 4 bases from V and 1 from J; bases not matched to a gene: 3. The V gene's germline CDR1 is SGHRS and CDR2 YFSETQ. This CDR3 reads CASSGTSGAQETQYF. The CDR3 bases are TGCGCCAGCAGCGGGACTAGCGGAGCCCAAGAGACCCAGTACTTC.

The V gene is TRBV6-1, the J gene TRBJ2-6; D gene ambiguous. V lost 7 bases to trimming and J lost 0 bases, with 4 bases between them. The CDR3 extends over 13 amino acids. CDR1 and CDR2 (germline): MNHNS, SASEGT. The CDR3 loop is CASKISGANVLTF. Written as DNA, the CDR3 is TGTGCCAGCAAGATCTCTGGGGCCAACGTCCTGACTTTC.

This chain joins TRBV25-1 and TRBJ2-7; D is unresolved. The CDR3 extends over 14 amino acids. CDR1 and CDR2 from the germline V gene are MGHDK and SYGVNS. V shed 3 bases and J shed 2 bases, with 11 bases lying between them. CDR3 residues: CASSEGGVTYEQYF. The DNA of the CDR3 is TGTGCCAGCAGTGAGGGTGGGGTAACCTACGAGCAGTACTTC.